These T cell receptor beta chains were read from a single sample in a study of cytomegalovirus exposure and HLA in healthy donors. Only in-frame clones appear in the TCRdb table, and some are missing; sequencing was by immunoSEQ multiplex PCR. The data contain about 150,000 clones, around 80% of them singletons. Material: PBMCs. Every receptor here comes from a woman under 40 in good health and CMV-seropositive. Each CDR3 is given with its conserved first and last residue. Each record gives: J gene, clone size, V gene, D gene, CDR3 protein, CDR3 DNA. D genes are given only for firm matches. Expanded clones are given a class, and other clones once, few, many or no size at all.

J: TRBJ1-1
size: NA
V: TRBV4-1
D: NA
CDR3: CASSQRQLGNTEAFF
DNA: TGCGCCAGCAGCCAACGACAGCTAGGGAACACTGAAGCTTTCTTT

J: TRBJ2-7
size: NA
V: TRBV30
D: TRBD2
CDR3: CASSAQAGGPYEQYF
DNA: TGTGCCTCGAGTGCCCAAGCGGGAGGGCCCTACGAGCAGTACTTC

J: TRBJ2-7
size: NA
V: TRBV9
D: TRBD2
CDR3: CASSPSGGGSYEQYF
DNA: TGTGCCAGCAGCCCCAGCGGGGGCGGGTCCTACGAGCAGTACTTC

J: TRBJ1-2
size: NA
V: TRBV27
D: TRBD1
CDR3: CASRGTAYGYTF
DNA: TGTGCCAGCAGGGGGACAGCCTATGGCTACACCTTC

J: TRBJ2-2
size: NA
V: TRBV11-3
D: TRBD1
CDR3: CASSRTTGYTGELFF
DNA: TGTGCCAGCAGCCGAACGACAGGGTACACCGGGGAGCTGTTTTTT

J: TRBJ1-1
size: NA
V: TRBV29-1
D: NA
CDR3: CSVGGINTEAFF
DNA: TGCAGCGTTGGAGGGATCAACACTGAAGCTTTCTTT

J: TRBJ2-2
size: once
V: TRBV7-2
D: NA
CDR3: CASSLDGSAGELFF
DNA: TGTGCCAGCAGCTTAGACGGGAGCGCCGGGGAGCTGTTTTTT

J: TRBJ2-7
size: NA
V: TRBV7-2
D: NA
CDR3: CASSLGQGNYEQYF
DNA: TGTGCCAGCAGCTTAGGGCAGGGAAACTACGAGCAGTACTTC

J: TRBJ2-2
size: NA
V: TRBV5-4
D: NA
CDR3: CASSLEPGELFF
DNA: TGTGCCAGCAGCTTGGAGCCCGGGGAGCTGTTTTTT

J: TRBJ2-2
size: NA
V: TRBV6-5
D: NA
CDR3: CASSKRGNTGELFF
DNA: TGTGCCAGCAGCAAACGGGGGAACACCGGGGAGCTGTTTTTT

J: TRBJ2-1
size: NA
V: TRBV11-3
D: TRBD2
CDR3: CASSPEAREDDEQFF
DNA: TGTGCCAGCAGCCCAGAGGCGCGGGAGGATGATGAGCAGTTCTTC

J: TRBJ2-5
size: NA
V: TRBV11-3
D: TRBD2
CDR3: CASSSRLAGAETQYF
DNA: TGTGCCAGCAGCTCTCGACTAGCGGGAGCAGAGACCCAGTACTTC

J: TRBJ2-7
size: NA
V: TRBV7-9
D: TRBD2
CDR3: CASSSLSGSEQYF
DNA: TGTGCCAGCAGCTCCCTTAGCGGGAGCGAGCAGTACTTC

J: TRBJ2-1
size: few
V: TRBV9
D: NA
CDR3: CASSEGYEQFF
DNA: TGTGCCAGCAGCGAGGGGTATGAGCAGTTCTTC

J: TRBJ2-1
size: NA
V: TRBV4-1
D: TRBD2
CDR3: CASSQEASGRDRNEQFF
DNA: TGCGCCAGCAGCCAAGAGGCTAGCGGGAGGGATAGGAATGAGCAGTTCTTC

J: TRBJ2-1
size: NA
V: TRBV28
D: TRBD2
CDR3: CASSLFRLAGGPNEQFF
DNA: TGTGCCAGCAGTTTGTTTCGGCTAGCGGGAGGCCCCAATGAGCAGTTCTTC

J: TRBJ2-3
size: NA
V: TRBV15
D: NA
CDR3: CATSRDRDSATDTQYF
DNA: TGTGCCACCAGCAGAGATCGAGACAGCGCCACAGATACGCAGTATTTT

J: TRBJ2-7
size: NA
V: TRBV30
D: NA
CDR3: CAWSVTYEQYF
DNA: TGTGCCTGGAGTGTAACTTACGAGCAGTACTTC

J: TRBJ1-1
size: NA
V: TRBV6-6
D: NA
CDR3: CASSRSGDTEAFF
DNA: TGTGCCAGCAGTAGGTCAGGGGACACTGAAGCTTTCTTT

J: TRBJ1-4
size: NA
V: TRBV4-3
D: TRBD1
CDR3: CASSQGNRGSNEKLFF
DNA: TGCGCCAGCAGCCAAGGCAACAGGGGTTCAAATGAAAAACTGTTTTTT

J: TRBJ2-5
size: NA
V: TRBV27
D: TRBD2
CDR3: CASSRGLAGEGETQYF
DNA: TGTGCCAGCAGTCGGGGACTAGCGGGAGAAGGAGAGACCCAGTACTTC

J: TRBJ1-5
size: few
V: TRBV27
D: TRBD1
CDR3: CASRTGQGADQPQHF
DNA: TGTGCCAGCAGGACGGGACAGGGGGCGGATCAGCCCCAGCATTTT

J: TRBJ2-3
size: NA
V: TRBV6-5
D: NA
CDR3: CASSRRGSTDTQYF
DNA: TGTGCCAGCAGCCGCAGGGGCAGCACAGATACGCAGTATTTT

J: TRBJ1-5
size: NA
V: TRBV7-8
D: NA
CDR3: CASSFFHSGAIGNQPQHF
DNA: TGTGCCAGCAGCTTCTTTCACTCAGGGGCGATTGGCAATCAGCCCCAGCATTTT

J: TRBJ2-5
size: once
V: TRBV7-9
D: NA
CDR3: CASSLAGRETQYF
DNA: TGTGCCAGCAGCTTAGCTGGGAGGGAGACCCAGTACTTC

J: TRBJ2-7
size: NA
V: TRBV25-1
D: TRBD1
CDR3: CASRGPLDDRALSYEQYF
DNA: TGTGCCAGCAGGGGGCCCCTTGACGACAGGGCCCTCTCCTACGAGCAGTACTTC

J: TRBJ2-3
size: NA
V: TRBV5-1
D: TRBD2
CDR3: CASSPGGLTTDTQYF
DNA: TGCGCCAGCAGCCCGGGGGGACTAACCACAGATACGCAGTATTTT

J: TRBJ2-7
size: few
V: TRBV5-1
D: TRBD1
CDR3: CASSLDTGAYEQYF
DNA: TGCGCCAGCAGCTTGGATACAGGGGCCTACGAGCAGTACTTC

J: TRBJ2-1
size: NA
V: TRBV9
D: TRBD2
CDR3: CASSVGLANEQFF
DNA: TGTGCCAGCAGCGTGGGACTAGCCAATGAGCAGTTCTTC

J: TRBJ2-1
size: NA
V: TRBV4-1
D: TRBD2
CDR3: CASSPAGAGAYNEQFF
DNA: TGCGCCAGCAGCCCCGCGGGAGCGGGAGCATACAATGAGCAGTTCTTC

J: TRBJ1-1
size: NA
V: TRBV7-9
D: NA
CDR3: CASSRQNTEAFF
DNA: TGTGCCAGCAGCCGACAGAACACTGAAGCTTTCTTT

J: TRBJ1-2
size: NA
V: TRBV27
D: NA
CDR3: CASSFGGGLGGYGYTF
DNA: TGTGCCAGCAGTTTCGGGGGTGGACTTGGCGGCTATGGCTACACCTTC